The 13 T cell receptor beta chains listed next were all sequenced from one sample in a study of technical replicates of blood from a few donors. Profiled with immunoSEQ multiplex PCR; TCRdb holds only in-frame clones, not every one. The top ten clones hold about 0.27% of a sample with about 70,000 clones, about 95% of them seen once. The sample was T cells isolated from PBMCs. The origin of the receptors is a human donor in good health.

The chain is built from TRBV21-1 and TRBJ2-6; the DNA was not compared with TRBD2, the D call given in the table. TRBV21-1 is deemed a pseudogene. The CDR3 contains 19 residues. CDR3 in DNA: TGTGCCAGCAGCAAAAAAACCCGAGGAAGCACCTCTGGGGCCAACGTCCTGACTTTC. Its protein is CASSKKTRGSTSGANVLTF.

This sequence joins TRBV6-5 and TRBJ1-3; a weak D match, TRBD1 (5 bases). With 2 bases removed from V and 0 bases from J, the gap between germline ends came to 11 bases. The CDR3 covers 16 residues. CDR1 is MNHEY and CDR2 is SVGAGI in the germline V gene. The CDR3 region has the DNA TGTGCCAGCAGTTACGGGGAGGGGCTCTCTGGAAACACCATATATTTT. Translating it yields CASSYGEGLSGNTIYF.

V and J are TRBV18 and TRBJ2-3; no definite D call. Germline values: CDR1 KGHSH, CDR2 LQKENI. CDR3 length: 12 residues. V was trimmed by 0 bases and J by 6 bases, leaving 4 bases between them. The CDR3, as DNA: TGTGCCAGCTCACCACCCTCGGATACGCAGTATTTT. As protein: CASSPPSDTQYF.

V usage is TRBV9 and J usage is TRBJ2-1, with 11 bases fitting TRBD2. J lost 8 bases, V lost 0 bases, and 7 bases had no gene match. In germline, CDR1 is SGDLS, CDR2 YYNGEE. The CDR3 totals 16 residues. The chain's CDR3 is CASSVGSGGALDEQFF. In DNA, the CDR3 is TGTGCCAGCAGCGTAGGTAGCGGGGGGGCCTTGGATGAGCAGTTCTTC.

This clone was seen just once. This chain links TRBV4-2 with TRBJ1-1; perhaps TRBD1 as D (6 bases). The V and J ends lost 1 base and 0 bases respectively, with 9 bases between them. This CDR3 has 15 residues. The V gene's germline CDR1 is LGHNA and CDR2 YNFKEQ. CDR3 protein: CASSQGQGMNTEAFF. In DNA, the CDR3 is TGTGCCAGCAGCCAAGGCCAGGGGATGAACACTGAAGCTTTCTTT.

The V gene is TRBV6-5, the J gene TRBJ1-2; 7 nucleotides line up with TRBD1. The germline V gene has CDR1 MNHEY and CDR2 SVGAGI. After removal of 6 bases from V and 6 bases from J, the junction contained 7 bases not matched to a gene. CDR3 length equals 13 residues. CDR3 region: CASSRQGPHGYTF. Written as DNA, the CDR3 is TGTGCCAGCAGCCGACAGGGCCCTCATGGCTACACCTTC.

Only one count was recorded for this clone. The V gene is TRBV14, the J gene TRBJ2-2; the match to TRBD1 covers 7 bases. Germline V lookup: CDR1 SGHDN, CDR2 FVKESK. The CDR3 sequence is 14 residues long. With 8 bases clipped from V and 6 bases from J, the junction kept 9 bases outside the gene matches. The CDR3 loop reads CASAGTEGPGELFF. DNA of the CDR3: TGTGCCAGCGCCGGGACAGAGGGTCCCGGGGAGCTGTTTTTT.

The V call is TRBV7-5, the J call TRBJ1-5; the table gives TRBD1 as D, unverified against the DNA. TRBV7-5 is a listed pseudogene. The CDR3 spans 16 residues. Here the CDR3 DNA reads TGTGTCAGAAGCCACAGGCGGTCCTCTCACCCCTGGCCCCAGCATTTT. Its protein product is CVRSHRRSSHPWPQHF.

V usage is TRBV10-3 and J usage is TRBJ1-2, with 8 bases matching TRBD1. Germline trimming cut 7 bases from V and 8 bases from J; bases unmatched to any gene: 6. This CDR3 contains 12 residues. CDR1 ENHRY and CDR2 SYGVKD come from the germline V gene. The CDR3 DNA follows: TGTGCCATCATGGACAGGGCCAAGGGCTACACCTTC. Its translation: CAIMDRAKGYTF.

V is TRBV5-5 and J is TRBJ2-7, with 11 bases matching TRBD2. With 2 bases clipped from V and 6 bases from J, the junction kept 4 bases outside the gene matches. CDR3 size: 14 residues. Germline V gene data show CDR1 as SGHKS and CDR2 as YYEKEE (reference sequence). The CDR3 is CASSLLAGDGEQYF. CDR3 sequence (DNA): TGTGCCAGCAGCTTACTAGCGGGAGACGGCGAGCAGTACTTC. Based on the CDR3 plus reference TRBV5-5 and TRBJ2-7, the full variable domain is DAGVTQSPTHLIKTRGQQVTLRCSPISGHKSVSWYQQVLGQGPQFIFQYYEKEERGRGNFPDRFSARQFPNYSSELNVNALLLGDSALYLCASSLLAGDGEQYFGPGTRLTVT.

The chain is built from TRBV7-9 and TRBJ2-7; 7 bases match TRBD1. After removal of 5 bases from V and 5 bases from J, the junction contained 9 bases not matched to a gene. This CDR3 comprises 14 residues. CDR1 is SEHNR and CDR2 is FQNEAQ in the germline V gene (reference sequence). The CDR3 sequence is CASSPLYTGDEQYF. In DNA, the CDR3 is TGTGCCAGCAGCCCCCTTTATACAGGGGACGAGCAGTACTTC.

The V gene is TRBV28, the J gene TRBJ2-5; D gene ambiguous. The CDR3 contains 14 residues. Germline V lookup: CDR1 MDHEN, CDR2 SYDVKM. V lost 2 bases to trimming and J lost 5 bases, with 12 bases between them. Here the CDR3 reads CASSLRTLGETQYF. CDR3 sequence (DNA): TGTGCCAGCAGTTTAAGAACCCTCGGGGAGACCCAGTACTTC. Looking up the rest from reference TRBV28 and TRBJ2-5 gives the full variable domain: DVKVTQSSRYLVKRTGEKVFLECVQDMDHENMFWYRQDPGLGLRLIYFSYDVKMKEKGDIPEGYSVSREKKERFSLILESASTNQTSMYLCASSLRTLGETQYFGPGTRLLVL.

This chain uses TRBV6-1 with TRBJ1-1; D perhaps matches TRBD1 (5 bases). Trimming removed 7 bases at V and 3 bases at J, with 12 bases between. The CDR3 covers 13 residues. The germline V gene encodes CDR1 MNHNS and CDR2 SASEGT. The CDR3 sequence is CASTRQGDTEAFF. CDR3 DNA: TGTGCCAGCACTCGGCAGGGTGACACTGAAGCTTTCTTT.